The T cell receptor beta chain under discussion was sequenced for a study of T cell responses to AZD1222 COVID-19 vaccine. Generated by immunoSEQ multiplex PCR, the TCRdb table keeps only in-frame clones and is missing some. The sample lists about 83,000 clones, approximately 87% seen once, with roughly 5.1% in the top ten. General observations from the study: Repertoires were obtained solely post-peak T cell response. The study reported that nearly half of spike-specific TCRs target unmutated variant regions. Spike-specific TCR breadth and depth rose after two AZD1222 doses. A mostly white British donor set with more females was recruited, and clonal diversity was possibly underestimated.

Remarks on this clone: Antigen: not known.

Trimming at V came to 5 bases and at J to 4 bases, leaving 10 bases not matched to a gene. The CDR3 covers 16 residues. Per germline, CDR1 SGHTA and CDR2 FQGNSA. The chain is built from TRBV7-2 and TRBJ2-1, with 8 nucleotides matching TRBD2. This sequence was found in an adult in good health. The source material was peripheral blood, sampled on day 0 of MenACWY control vaccination. The CDR3 here is CASSRGGLAAYNEQFF. CDR3 in DNA: TGTGCCAGCAGCCGCGGGGGGCTAGCGGCATACAATGAGCAGTTCTTC.